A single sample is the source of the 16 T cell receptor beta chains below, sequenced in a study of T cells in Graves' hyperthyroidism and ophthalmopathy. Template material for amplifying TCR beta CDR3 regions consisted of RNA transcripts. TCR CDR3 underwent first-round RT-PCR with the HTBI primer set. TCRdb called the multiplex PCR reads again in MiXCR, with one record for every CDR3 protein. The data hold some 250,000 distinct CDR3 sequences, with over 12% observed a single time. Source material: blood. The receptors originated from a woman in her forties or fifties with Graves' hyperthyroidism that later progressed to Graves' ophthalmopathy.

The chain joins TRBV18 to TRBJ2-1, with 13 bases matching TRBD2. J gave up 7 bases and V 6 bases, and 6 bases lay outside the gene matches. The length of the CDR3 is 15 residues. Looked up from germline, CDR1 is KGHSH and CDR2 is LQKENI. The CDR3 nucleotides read TGTGCCAGCTCGCCGGGACTAGCGGGACAGAATGAGCAGTTCTTC. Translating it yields CASSPGLAGQNEQFF.

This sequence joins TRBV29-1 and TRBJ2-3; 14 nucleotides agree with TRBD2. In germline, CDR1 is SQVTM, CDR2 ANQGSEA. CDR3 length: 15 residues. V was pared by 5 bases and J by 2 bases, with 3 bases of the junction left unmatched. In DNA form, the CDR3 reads TGCAGCGTTCGACTAGCGGGAGGGCCCACAGATACGCAGTATTTT. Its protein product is CSVRLAGGPTDTQYF.

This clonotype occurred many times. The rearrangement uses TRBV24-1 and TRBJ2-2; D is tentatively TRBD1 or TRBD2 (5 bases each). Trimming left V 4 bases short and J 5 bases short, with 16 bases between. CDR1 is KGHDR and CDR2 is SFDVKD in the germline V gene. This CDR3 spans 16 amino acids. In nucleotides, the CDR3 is TGTGCCACCAGTGACCCCGGGGCGGTCCCAACCGGGGAGCTGTTTTTT. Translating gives CATSDPGAVPTGELFF.

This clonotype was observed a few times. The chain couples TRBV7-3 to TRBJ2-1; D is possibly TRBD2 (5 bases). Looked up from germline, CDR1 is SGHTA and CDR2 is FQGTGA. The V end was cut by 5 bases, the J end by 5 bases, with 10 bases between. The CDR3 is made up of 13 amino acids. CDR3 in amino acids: CASSPGADNEQFF. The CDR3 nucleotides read TGTGCCAGCAGCCCCGGAGCGGACAATGAGCAGTTCTTC. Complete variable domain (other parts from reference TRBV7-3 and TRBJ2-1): GAGVSQTPSNKVTEKGKYVELRCDPISGHTALYWYRQSLGQGPEFLIYFQGTGAADDSGLPNDRFFAVRPEGSVSTLKIQRTERGDSAVYLCASSPGADNEQFFGPGTRLTVL.

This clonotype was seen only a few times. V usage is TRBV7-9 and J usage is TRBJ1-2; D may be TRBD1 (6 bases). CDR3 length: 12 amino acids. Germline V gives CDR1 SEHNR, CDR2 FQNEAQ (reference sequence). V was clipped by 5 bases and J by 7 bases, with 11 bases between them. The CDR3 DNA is TGTGCCAGCAGCCCCCAGGACAGTGGCTACACCTTC. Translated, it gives CASSPQDSGYTF. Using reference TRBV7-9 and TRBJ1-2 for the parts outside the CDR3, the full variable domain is DTGVSQNPRHKITKRGQNVTFRCDPISEHNRLYWYRQTLGQGPEFLTYFQNEAQLEKSRLLSDRFSAERPKGSFSTLEIQRTEQGDSAMYLCASSPQDSGYTFGSGTRLTVV.

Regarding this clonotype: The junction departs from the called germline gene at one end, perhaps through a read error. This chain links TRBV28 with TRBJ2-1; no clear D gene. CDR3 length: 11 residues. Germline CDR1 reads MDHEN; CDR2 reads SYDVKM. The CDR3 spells CASSPNNEQLF. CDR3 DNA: TGTGCCAGCAGCCCAAACAATGAGCAGCTCTTC.

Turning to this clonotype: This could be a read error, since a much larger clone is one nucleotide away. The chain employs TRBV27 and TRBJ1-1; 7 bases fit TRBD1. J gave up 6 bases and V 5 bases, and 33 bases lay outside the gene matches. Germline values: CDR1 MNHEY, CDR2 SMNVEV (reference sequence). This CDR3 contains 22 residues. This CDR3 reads CASSPDYGRGGGGGSGMAEAFF. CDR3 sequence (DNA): TGTGCCAGCAGTCCCGATTACGGCAGGGGGGGGGGAGGGGGGTCCGGTATGGCTGAAGCTTTCTTT.

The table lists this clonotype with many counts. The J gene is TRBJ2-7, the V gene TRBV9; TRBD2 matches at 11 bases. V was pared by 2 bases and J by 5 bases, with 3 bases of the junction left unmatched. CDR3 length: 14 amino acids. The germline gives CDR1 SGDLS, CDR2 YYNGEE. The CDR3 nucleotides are TGTGCCAGCAGCGTCGGTAGCGGGAGGGACGAGCAGTACTTC. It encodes CASSVGSGRDEQYF.

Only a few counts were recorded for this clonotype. The CDR3 nucleotides are TGTGCCAGCGGGCGCCTCGGGGGAGATACGCAGTATTTT. Translation: CASGRLGGDTQYF. The chain recombines TRBV6-1 with TRBJ2-3; tentatively, D is TRBD2 (6 bases). The length of the CDR3 is 13 residues. V was clipped by 8 bases and J by 5 bases, with 14 bases between them. Germline loops: CDR1 MNHNS, CDR2 SASEGT.

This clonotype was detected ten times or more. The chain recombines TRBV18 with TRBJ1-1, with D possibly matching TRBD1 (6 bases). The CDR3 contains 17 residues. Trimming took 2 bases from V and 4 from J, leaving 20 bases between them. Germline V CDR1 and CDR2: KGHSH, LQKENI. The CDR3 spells CASSPTPLTGRRTEAFF. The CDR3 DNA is TGTGCCAGCTCACCAACCCCCTTGACAGGTCGGCGCACTGAAGCTTTCTTT.

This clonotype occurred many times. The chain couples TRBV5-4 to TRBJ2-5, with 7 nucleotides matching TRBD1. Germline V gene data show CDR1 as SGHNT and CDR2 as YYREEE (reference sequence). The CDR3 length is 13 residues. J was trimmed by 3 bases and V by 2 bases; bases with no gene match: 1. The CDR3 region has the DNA TGTGCCAGCAGCTTCACAGGGGAAGAGACCCAGTACTTC. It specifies CASSFTGEETQYF. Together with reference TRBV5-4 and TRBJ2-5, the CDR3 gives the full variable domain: ETGVTQSPTHLIKTRGQQVTLRCSSQSGHNTVSWYQQALGQGPQFIFQYYREEENGRGNFPPRFSGLQFPNYSSELNVNALELDDSALYLCASSFTGEETQYFGPGTRLLVL.

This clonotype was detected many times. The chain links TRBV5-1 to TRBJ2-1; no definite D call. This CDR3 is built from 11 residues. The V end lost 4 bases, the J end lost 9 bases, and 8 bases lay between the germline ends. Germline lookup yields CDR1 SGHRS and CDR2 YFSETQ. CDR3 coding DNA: TGCGCCAGCAGCCTTTCCGTTGAGCAGTTCTTC. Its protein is CASSLSVEQFF.

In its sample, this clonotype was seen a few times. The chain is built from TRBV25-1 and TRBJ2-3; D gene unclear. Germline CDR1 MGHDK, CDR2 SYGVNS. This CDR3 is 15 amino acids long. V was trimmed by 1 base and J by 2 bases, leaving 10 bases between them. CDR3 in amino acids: CASSELRQPTDTQYF. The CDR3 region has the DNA TGTGCCAGCAGTGAATTAAGGCAGCCCACAGATACGCAGTATTTT. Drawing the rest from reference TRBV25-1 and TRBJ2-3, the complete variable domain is EADIYQTPRYLVIGTGKKITLECSQTMGHDKMYWYQQDPGMELHLIHYSYGVNSTEKGDLSSESTVSRIRTEHFPLTLESARPSHTSQYLCASSELRQPTDTQYFGPGTRLTVL.

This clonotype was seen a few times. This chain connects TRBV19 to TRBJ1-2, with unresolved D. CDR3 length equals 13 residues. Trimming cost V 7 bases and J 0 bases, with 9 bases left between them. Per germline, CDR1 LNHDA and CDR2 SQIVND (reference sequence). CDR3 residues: CASTYGANYGYTF. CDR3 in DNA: TGTGCCAGTACTTATGGGGCTAACTATGGCTACACCTTC.

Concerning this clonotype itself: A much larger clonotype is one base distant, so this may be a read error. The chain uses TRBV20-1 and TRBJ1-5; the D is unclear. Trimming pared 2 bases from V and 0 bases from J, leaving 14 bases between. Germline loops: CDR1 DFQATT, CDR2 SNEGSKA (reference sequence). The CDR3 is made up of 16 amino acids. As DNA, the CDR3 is TGCAGTGCTAGAAGGCTCGGACGGGCTAGCAATCAGCCCCAGCATTTT. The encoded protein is CSARRLGRASNQPQHF.

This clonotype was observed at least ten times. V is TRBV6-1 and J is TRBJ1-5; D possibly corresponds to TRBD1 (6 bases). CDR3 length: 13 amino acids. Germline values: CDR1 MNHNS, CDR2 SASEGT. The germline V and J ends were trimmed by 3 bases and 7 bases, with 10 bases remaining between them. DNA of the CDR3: TGTGCCAGCAGTGAGCAGGGGAACCAGCCCCAGCATTTT. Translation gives CASSEQGNQPQHF.